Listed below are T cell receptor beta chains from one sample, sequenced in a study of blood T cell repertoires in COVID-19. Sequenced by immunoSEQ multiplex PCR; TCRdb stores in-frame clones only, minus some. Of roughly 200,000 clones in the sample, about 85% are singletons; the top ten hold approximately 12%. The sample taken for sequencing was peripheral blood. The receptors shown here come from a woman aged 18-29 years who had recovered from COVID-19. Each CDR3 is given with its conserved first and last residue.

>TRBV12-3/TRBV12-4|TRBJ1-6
CASGTQKNSPLHF
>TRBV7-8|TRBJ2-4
CASSPELNIQYF
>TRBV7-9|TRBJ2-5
CASSFPEIPGETQYF
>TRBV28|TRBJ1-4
CASSLWPATNEKLFF
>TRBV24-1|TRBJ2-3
CATSDGVFTDTQYF
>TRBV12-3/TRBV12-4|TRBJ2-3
CASGLGRRDTQYF
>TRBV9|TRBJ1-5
CASSAGTADQPQHF
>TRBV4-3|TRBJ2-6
CASSQDMGARGSGANVLTF
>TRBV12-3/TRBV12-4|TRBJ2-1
CASSLAGGDQFF
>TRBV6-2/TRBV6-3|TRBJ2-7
CASSYRHLSYEQYF
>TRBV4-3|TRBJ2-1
CASSGTSGSYNEQFF
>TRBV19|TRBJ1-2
CASRGNSLLQVQGDGYTF
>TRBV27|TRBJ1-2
CASSLLQGYGYTF
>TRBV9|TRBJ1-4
CASSVLQGAGEKLFF
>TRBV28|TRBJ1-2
CASSFAQGLIGYTF
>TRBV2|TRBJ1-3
CASSPTGPADTIYF
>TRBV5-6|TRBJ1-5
CASSFGTGRNQPQHF
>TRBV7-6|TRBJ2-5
CASSLAPISLRETQYF
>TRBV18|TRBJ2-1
CASSSGSSSYNEQFF
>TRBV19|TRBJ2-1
CASSTPWGRRQGSSYNEQFF
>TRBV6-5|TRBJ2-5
CASSYVQYQETQYF
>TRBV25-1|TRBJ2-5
CACQKREGYQETQYF
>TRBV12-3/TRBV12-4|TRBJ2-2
CASSLEVGELFF
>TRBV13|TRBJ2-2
CASSSGTSGSDGELFF
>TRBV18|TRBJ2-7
CASSPPGKAGGTLYEQYF
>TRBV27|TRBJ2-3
CASSPGPGLKTNTQYF
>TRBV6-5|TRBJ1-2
CASSSDRGEGYTF
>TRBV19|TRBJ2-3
CASTLAASTDTQYF
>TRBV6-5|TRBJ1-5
CASRTGAVNQPQHF
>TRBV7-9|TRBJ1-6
CASSLGSVPLHF
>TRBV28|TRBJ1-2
CASRTTGIGYTF
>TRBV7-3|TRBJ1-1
CASSPGTEGEAFF
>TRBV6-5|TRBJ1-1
CASNAAGGLREAFF
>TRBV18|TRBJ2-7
CASSRQGSPGTSGRYSYEQYF
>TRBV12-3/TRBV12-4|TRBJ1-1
CASSFPRRYEAFF
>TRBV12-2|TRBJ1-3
CASRSRRFGSAGGAGNTIYF
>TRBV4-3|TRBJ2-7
CASSQESGEWYEQYF
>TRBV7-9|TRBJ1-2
CASTHKATGGYTF
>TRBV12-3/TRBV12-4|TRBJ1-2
CASSLQDYGYTF
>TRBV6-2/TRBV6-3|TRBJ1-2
CASSLEVGENYGYTF
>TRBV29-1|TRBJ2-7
CSVEGSPRDRTYEQYF
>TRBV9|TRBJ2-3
CASSVGIGGGRGTDTQYF
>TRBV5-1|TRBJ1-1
CASSLPPGTEAFF
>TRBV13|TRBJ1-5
CASSLGDRIGNQPQHF
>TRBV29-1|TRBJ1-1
CSVEGQGDTEAFF
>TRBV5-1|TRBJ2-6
CASGTAPSSGANVLTF
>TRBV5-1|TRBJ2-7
CASRRSGRAYEQYF
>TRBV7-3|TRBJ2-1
CASSLHPGKHYNEQFF
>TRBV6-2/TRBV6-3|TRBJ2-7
CASSQTGGARNEQYF
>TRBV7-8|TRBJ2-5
CASSSGTSGSMGLKTQYF
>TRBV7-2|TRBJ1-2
CASSPSGGKDYGYTF
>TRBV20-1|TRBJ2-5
CSASTDFQETQYF
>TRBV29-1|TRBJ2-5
CSVQIGQGGETQYF
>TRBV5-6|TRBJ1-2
CASSLRGRGYTF
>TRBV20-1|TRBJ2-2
CSAPLTGELFF
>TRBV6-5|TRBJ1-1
CASSYLRGEAFF
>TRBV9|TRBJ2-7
CASSGGTGSEQYF
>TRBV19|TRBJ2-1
CASSIRRGPQFF